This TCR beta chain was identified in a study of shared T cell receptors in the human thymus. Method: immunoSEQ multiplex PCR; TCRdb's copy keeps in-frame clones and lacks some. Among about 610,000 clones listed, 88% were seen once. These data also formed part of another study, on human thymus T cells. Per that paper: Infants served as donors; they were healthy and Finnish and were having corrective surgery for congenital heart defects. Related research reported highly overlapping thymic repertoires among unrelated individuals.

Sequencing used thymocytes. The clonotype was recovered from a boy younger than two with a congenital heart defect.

The CDR3 loop is CASIKGQRSSNQPQHF. CDR3 nucleotide sequence: TGTGCCAGCATCAAGGGGCAGAGATCTAGCAATCAGCCCCAGCATTTT. This chain connects TRBV21-1 to TRBJ1-5; the tabulated D call, TRBD1, remains unverified against the DNA. TRBV21-1 is reported as a pseudogene. This CDR3 spans 16 amino acids.